This T cell receptor beta chain was found in a study of blood T cell repertoires in COVID-19. Study-level information: From the United States, Italy and Spain came samples of acute and convalescent COVID-19. T cells, B-cell-depleted T cells, or PBMCs provided the cDNA or gDNA that served as material.

The V gene's germline CDR1 is SGDLS and CDR2 YYNGEE. The CDR3 covers 15 residues. V lost 4 bases, J lost 6 bases, and 11 bases stayed unmatched. Assay: immunoSEQ multiplex PCR; the TCRdb copy retains only in-frame clones and omits some. The table shows about 54,000 clones, with about four fifths occurring only once. This chain uses TRBV9 with TRBJ1-2; TRBD1 matches at 8 bases. This clonotype was sampled from a human donor in a cohort sampled during active or convalescent COVID-19. The source material was peripheral blood. The CDR3 here is CASSRNQGQGNGYTF. DNA of the CDR3: TGTGCCAGCAGCCGAAACCAAGGACAGGGCAATGGCTACACCTTC.